These 23 T cell receptor beta chains originate from one sample sequenced in a study of CD8 T cells in Susac syndrome. With random hexamers, 0.5 to 1 ug RNA was reverse transcribed. MiXCR, run by TCRdb on the immunoSEQ multiplex PCR reads, gives a single entry per CDR3 protein. The data contain approximately 170,000 distinct CDR3 sequences, about 92% of them singletons. Sequencing was performed on CD4+ T cells from PBMCs. These receptors came from a human donor in good health.

The CDR3 here is CASSRVAEQYF. The CDR3 DNA is TGTGCCAGCAGCCGTGTTGCCGAGCAGTACTTC. The V call is TRBV7-9, the J call TRBJ2-7; D not certain. This CDR3 has 11 residues. V was clipped by 5 bases and J by 6 bases, with 8 bases between them. Germline V gene sequence: CDR1 SEHNR, CDR2 FQNEAQ (reference sequence).

The chain uses TRBV6-6 and TRBJ2-2, with no clear D. Trimming cost V 2 bases and J 2 bases, with 9 bases left between them. The CDR3 has 15 amino acids. Germline V CDR1 and CDR2: MNHNY, SVGAGI (reference sequence). This CDR3 is CASSYDLINTGELFF. CDR3 in DNA: TGTGCCAGCAGTTACGATCTAATAAACACCGGGGAGCTGTTTTTT.

The chain recombines TRBV20-1 with TRBJ2-1, with 14 bases fitting TRBD2. The junction had 8 bases not matched to a gene; V was cut back by 6 bases and J by 1 base. The CDR3 is made up of 17 amino acids. The germline CDR1 and CDR2 sequences are DFQATT and SNEGSKA (reference sequence). CDR3 in amino acids: CSAPGLAGDRSYNEQFF. Written as DNA, the CDR3 is TGCAGTGCCCCGGGACTAGCGGGAGACCGGTCCTACAATGAGCAGTTCTTC.

The genes are TRBV5-4 and TRBJ2-1, with D possibly TRBD2 on 7 matching bases. The CDR3 loop spans 14 amino acids. Germline values: CDR1 SGHNT, CDR2 YYREEE (reference sequence). V gave up 2 bases and J gave up 9 bases, with 15 bases separating them. CDR3 protein: CASSLGGGRGEQFF. CDR3 sequence (DNA): TGTGCCAGCAGCTTAGGGGGAGGGCGAGGTGAGCAGTTCTTC.

The rearrangement links TRBV20-1 to TRBJ2-7; 12 bases fit TRBD1. V shed 6 bases and J 9 bases; nucleotides not matched to a gene: 9. In germline, CDR1 is DFQATT, CDR2 SNEGSKA (reference sequence). This CDR3 comprises 13 residues. The CDR3 region is CSASGQGAGGQYF. CDR3 DNA: TGCAGTGCGTCGGGACAGGGGGCGGGGGGGCAGTACTTC.

The CDR3 nucleotides read TGTGCCAGCAGCTTGAAAGCAGGGAAACTGTTTTTT. Its translation is CASSLKAGKLFF. The chain couples TRBV5-4 to TRBJ1-4, with D perhaps TRBD1 (5 bases). Germline assignment: CDR1 SGHNT and CDR2 YYREEE (reference sequence). The CDR3 extends over 12 amino acids. Trimming took 1 base from V and 11 from J, leaving 9 bases between them.

The gene calls are TRBV28 and TRBJ1-4, with D perhaps matching TRBD1 (5 bases). Germline loops: CDR1 MDHEN, CDR2 SYDVKM. V was trimmed by 5 bases and J by 6 bases, leaving 13 bases between them. CDR3 length equals 14 residues. The CDR3 sequence: CASSRLAGDEKLFF. The CDR3, as DNA: TGTGCCAGCAGTCGTTTAGCGGGGGATGAAAAACTGTTTTTT.

This chain connects TRBV9 to TRBJ2-3, with 8 bases identical to TRBD2. Looked up from germline, CDR1 is SGDLS and CDR2 is YYNGEE. This CDR3 spans 15 amino acids. With V trimmed by 4 bases and J by 4 bases, 8 bases remained unmatched. The CDR3 region is CASSLSGGGADTQYF. In nucleotides, the CDR3 is TGTGCCAGCAGCCTCAGCGGGGGCGGGGCAGATACGCAGTATTTT.

The chain uses TRBV6-2 or TRBV6-3 and TRBJ2-1, with 13 positions matching TRBD2. Trimming took 5 bases from V and 7 from J; bases not matched to a gene: 8. The germline V gene encodes CDR1 MNHEY and CDR2 SVGEGT. The CDR3 consists of 16 residues. CDR3 sequence: CASSTSGGGHGNEQFF. The CDR3 DNA sequence: TGTGCCAGCAGTACTAGCGGGGGGGGCCATGGGAATGAGCAGTTCTTC.

The chain combines TRBV5-1 with TRBJ2-2; 9 bases fit TRBD1. Germline V gives CDR1 SGHRS, CDR2 YFSETQ. Trimming removed 0 bases from V and 0 bases from J; junction bases left unmatched: 6. This CDR3 has 18 amino acids. DNA of the CDR3: TGCGCCAGCAGCTTGGTCACAGGGGGCTACTCGAACACCGGGGAGCTGTTTTTT. Translation gives CASSLVTGGYSNTGELFF.

V is TRBV7-8 and J is TRBJ2-1; possibly TRBD2 for D (7 bases). The CDR3 loop spans 15 amino acids. In germline, CDR1 is SGHVS, CDR2 FQNEAQ. Trimming shortened V by 1 base and J by 10 bases, and 17 bases separated the two germline ends. In DNA form, the CDR3 reads TGTGCCAGCAGCTTAGGGAGGGGGGGGCCGGACGAGCAGTTCTTC. It codes for CASSLGRGGPDEQFF.

The chain uses TRBV12-3 or TRBV12-4 and TRBJ2-5, with TRBD1 as a possible D gene (5 bases). This CDR3 has 13 amino acids. The ends were cut back, 7 bases at V and 4 bases at J, with 13 bases in the middle. CDR3 region: CASNGHPGETQYF. DNA of the CDR3: TGTGCCAGCAATGGACATCCCGGAGAGACCCAGTACTTC.

The chain is built from TRBV20-1 and TRBJ2-5, with TRBD1 as a possible D gene (6 bases). This CDR3 contains 13 residues. The germline CDR1 and CDR2 sequences are DFQATT and SNEGSKA (reference sequence). Trimming left V 5 bases short and J 4 bases short, with 14 bases between. The CDR3, as DNA: TGCAGTGCTCGACAGGCGGGTGGAGAGACCCAGTACTTC. Translating it yields CSARQAGGETQYF.

The genes are TRBV3-1 and TRBJ2-1; D tentatively reads TRBD1 or TRBD2 (6 bases each). The CDR3 is 13 amino acids. Germline V CDR1 and CDR2: LGHDT, YNNKEL (reference sequence). Trimming left V 2 bases short and J 8 bases short, with 10 bases between. DNA of the CDR3: TGTGCCAGCAGCCAAAGGGGGGCGCATGAGCAGTTCTTC. Translation gives CASSQRGAHEQFF.

This chain links TRBV29-1 with TRBJ2-4, with D maybe TRBD2 (6 bases). Trimming left V 3 bases short and J 3 bases short, with 9 bases between. Germline CDR1 reads SQVTM; CDR2 reads ANQGSEA. The CDR3 runs to 13 residues. DNA for the CDR3: TGCAGCGTTGACGGGGGTGGCAAAAACATTCAGTACTTC. Translating gives CSVDGGGKNIQYF. The complete variable domain, with remaining parts taken from reference TRBV29-1 and TRBJ2-4, reads SAVISQKPSRDICQRGTSLTIQCQVDSQVTMMFWYRQQPGQSLTLIATANQGSEATYESGFVIDKFPISRPNLTFSTLTVSNMSPEDSSIYLCSVDGGGKNIQYFGAGTRLSVL.

The V gene is TRBV10-3, the J gene TRBJ2-7; 10 bases map to TRBD1. The V and J ends lost 6 bases and 5 bases, in that order; junction bases with no gene match: 7. CDR1 and CDR2 (germline): ENHRY, SYGVKD. The CDR3 runs to 14 residues. The CDR3 DNA is TGTGCCATCAGAAAGACAGGGGGCATGAACGAGCAGTACTTC. Translated, it gives CAIRKTGGMNEQYF.

The chain joins TRBV15 to TRBJ1-4; D is perhaps TRBD1 (5 bases). CDR3 length equals 15 residues. Trimming pared 0 bases from V and 7 bases from J, leaving 12 bases between. CDR1 and CDR2 (germline): LNHNV, YYDKDF (reference sequence). The CDR3 protein is CATSRDPGRGEKLFF. The DNA for the CDR3 is TGTGCCACCAGCAGAGACCCGGGGAGGGGTGAAAAACTGTTTTTT.

V usage is TRBV7-2 and J usage is TRBJ2-5; TRBD2 aligns across 9 bases. There are 15 residues in the CDR3. Germline loops: CDR1 SGHTA, CDR2 FQGNSA. The V gene end was trimmed by 5 bases and the J gene end by 2 bases; junction bases not matched to a gene: 6. The CDR3 DNA follows: TGTGCCAGCAGCGTACAGCGGGGGGAGCAAGAGACCCAGTACTTC. It translates to CASSVQRGEQETQYF.

The V and J genes are TRBV20-1 and TRBJ1-6, with D possibly TRBD1 on 5 matching bases. CDR3 size: 16 residues. Per germline, CDR1 DFQATT and CDR2 SNEGSKA (reference sequence). With 0 bases removed from V and 6 bases from J, the gap between germline ends came to 15 bases. The CDR3 is CSARDGLEGPNSPLHF. CDR3 bases: TGCAGTGCTAGAGATGGGTTGGAGGGGCCTAATTCACCCCTCCACTTT.

The chain carries TRBV12-3 or TRBV12-4 and TRBJ1-2, with 7 bases fitting TRBD1. J gave up 6 bases and V 3 bases, and 13 bases lay outside the gene matches. There are 16 residues in the CDR3. The CDR3 nucleotides are TGTGCCAGCAGTTTCGGCAGGACCCCAGGGGGAGATGGCTACACCTTC. As protein: CASSFGRTPGGDGYTF.

This clonotype was counted between two and nine times. The chain couples TRBV9 to TRBJ2-7, with a possible D match to TRBD2 (5 bases). V lost 3 bases, J lost 0 bases, and 16 bases lay in between. There are 16 residues in the CDR3. The germline gives CDR1 SGDLS, CDR2 YYNGEE. This CDR3 is CASSAGKGWDSYEQYF. The CDR3, as DNA: TGTGCCAGCAGCGCCGGGAAGGGCTGGGACTCCTACGAGCAGTACTTC. The full variable domain, in which reference TRBV9 and TRBJ2-7 provide the parts outside the CDR3, is DSGVTQTPKHLITATGQRVTLRCSPRSGDLSVYWYQQSLDQGLQFLIQYYNGEERAKGNILERFSAQQFPDLHSELNLSSLELGDSALYFCASSAGKGWDSYEQYFGPGTRLTVT.

The J gene is TRBJ1-1, the V gene TRBV6-5; 7 positions agree with TRBD1. The CDR3 extends over 15 amino acids. V dropped 1 base and J dropped 3; count of bases not matched to a gene: 5. Germline V CDR1 and CDR2: MNHEY, SVGAGI. CDR3 sequence reads: CASSYYGQEYTEAFF. The DNA for the CDR3 is TGTGCCAGCAGTTACTATGGACAGGAGTACACTGAAGCTTTCTTT.

The chain joins TRBV29-1 to TRBJ1-1; possible D gene TRBD1, 6 bases. Germline CDR1 SQVTM, CDR2 ANQGSEA. The CDR3 runs to 18 residues. The V gene lost 0 bases and the J gene lost 6 bases, with 26 bases spanning the gap. CDR3 sequence reads: CSVEDGGRRGGGSSEAFF. The CDR3 region has the DNA TGCAGCGTTGAAGATGGGGGGCGACGGGGGGGAGGTAGTTCTGAAGCTTTCTTT. Full variable domain (missing parts from reference TRBV29-1 and TRBJ1-1): SAVISQKPSRDICQRGTSLTIQCQVDSQVTMMFWYRQQPGQSLTLIATANQGSEATYESGFVIDKFPISRPNLTFSTLTVSNMSPEDSSIYLCSVEDGGRRGGGSSEAFFGQGTRLTVV.